This entry lists 2 T cell receptor beta chains sequenced from one sample in a study of blood T cell repertoires in COVID-19. Libraries were prepared by immunoSEQ multiplex PCR; TCRdb keeps only in-frame clonotypes and omits some of them. Found here are 230,000 or so clones, 90% of them singletons; the top ten hold roughly 2%. The sequenced sample consisted of peripheral blood. The receptors were sampled from a woman aged 55-70 years with COVID-19, enrolled during active disease.

The rearrangement links TRBV12-3 or TRBV12-4 to TRBJ1-3; D unclear. This CDR3 spans 13 amino acids. V lost 5 bases and J lost 0, with 5 bases in between. This chain's CDR3 is CASSPNSGNTIYF. The DNA for the CDR3 is TGTGCCAGCAGTCCCAACTCTGGAAACACCATATATTTT.

The V gene is TRBV25-1, the J gene TRBJ1-4, with 9 positions matching TRBD1. CDR1 and CDR2 from the germline V gene are MGHDK and SYGVNS. CDR3 length: 13 amino acids. The V gene end was trimmed by 7 bases and the J gene end by 6 bases; junction bases not matched to a gene: 3. Here the CDR3 reads CASTDRGYEKLFF. The CDR3 coding sequence is TGTGCCAGCACCGACAGGGGGTATGAAAAACTGTTTTTT.